The 23 T cell receptor beta chains presented below share a single source sample, sequenced in a study of tumor and adjacent non-tumor tissue in lung cancer listed by TCRdb under 2018. To prepare the library, multiplex PCR was applied. The sample was run on an Illumina HiSeq 2500. TCRbeta libraries were built by three rounds of nested PCR using primers (Table S4), following protocols modified from ARM-PCR. Using fastp trimming at Q25 and MiXCR clonotype assembly, TCRdb reanalyzed the public sequencing data and kept in-frame beta chains. All rows with the same CDR3 protein become a single entry with the most common DNA and genes. This sample comprises approximately 47,000 distinct CDR3 sequences, about two thirds of them detected only once. The ten biggest clones cover over 25% of the sample. Bulk unsorted tissue served as the source for RNA extraction, and RNA quality was assessed using a NanoDrop ND-1000 and an Agilent 2100. For the normal lung samples, distant non-tumor tissue was collected more than 3 cm away from the tumor edge.

What was sequenced was distant non-tumor lung tissue. These receptors originate from a woman in her seventies with non-small cell lung cancer.

Of note for this clonotype: A read error may be the cause here, since a much bigger clone is one base away. This chain joins TRBV7-9 and TRBJ1-1; weak D call: TRBD1 (6 bases). The CDR3 has 17 amino acids. Germline values: CDR1 SEHNR, CDR2 FQNEAQ (reference sequence). This chain's CDR3 is CVSSLGRGLGRDTEAFF. Written as DNA, the CDR3 is TGTGTCAGCAGCTTGGGTCGGGGGCTCGGTCGCGACACTGAAGCTTTCTTT.

Points on this clonotype: This may be a read error: a much more frequent sequence differs by one nucleotide. The chain recombines TRBV21-1 with TRBJ2-7. TRBV21-1 is recorded as a pseudogene. The CDR3 covers 16 residues. In DNA, the CDR3 is TGTGTCAGCAGCAAAGCGCTTTCGAGTTTACCCTACGAGCAGTACTTC. Translation: CVSSKALSSLPYEQYF.

For this clonotype: Mismatch with germline at one junction end may stem from a read error. The chain links TRBV11-1 to TRBJ2-1; possibly TRBD2 for D (5 bases). Germline CDR1 reads SGHAT; CDR2 reads FQDESV (reference sequence). This CDR3 is 13 amino acids long. CDR3 region: CASSYLSRGGQFF. DNA for the CDR3: TGCGCCAGTAGTTACCTTTCCCGGGGTGGGCAGTTCTTC. The full variable domain, with the rest looked up from reference TRBV11-1 and TRBJ2-1, is EAEVAQSPRYKITEKSQAVAFWCDPISGHATLYWYRQILGQGPELLVQFQDESVVDDSQLPKDRFSAERLKGVDSTLKIQPAELGDSAMYLCASSYLSRGGQFFGPGTRLTVL.

This clonotype was observed a few times. The J gene is TRBJ2-7, the V gene TRBV20-1, with TRBD2 identical over 12 bases. J gave up 1 base and V 1 base, and 11 bases lay outside the gene matches. The CDR3 is made up of 18 amino acids. Germline V gene lookup returns CDR1 DFQATT and CDR2 SNEGSKA (reference sequence). The CDR3 DNA sequence: TGCAGTGCTAGAGCCGATACCGGGACTAGCGGGTGGTCCTACGAGCAGTACTTC. Its protein product is CSARADTGTSGWSYEQYF.

V gene TRBV5-1 combines with J gene TRBJ2-2, with D possibly matching TRBD2 (5 bases). The V end was cut by 4 bases, the J end by 7 bases, with 20 bases between. The CDR3 extends over 16 amino acids. CDR1 and CDR2 from the germline V gene are SGHRS and YFSETQ. In DNA, the CDR3 is TGCGCCAGCAGCCCGGACCTTGCGGGCGCCATCGGGGAGCTGTTTTTT. Amino acids: CASSPDLAGAIGELFF.

This clonotype occurred a few times. A much larger clone is a single base away; this may be a read error. The rearrangement joins TRBV6-5 to TRBJ2-3; D may be TRBD2 (5 bases). The germline V gene has CDR1 MNHEY and CDR2 SVGAGI. The CDR3 totals 15 residues. V gave up 6 bases and J gave up 5 bases, with 18 bases separating them. The CDR3 protein is CASSSGIHWQDTQYF. DNA for the CDR3: TGTGCCAGCAGCTCCGGGATCCACTGGCAAGATACGCAGTATTTT.

This clonotype was observed a handful of times. The CDR3 protein is CASSLQTGTGSYGYTF. In DNA, the CDR3 is TGTGCCAGCAGCCTTCAAACCGGGACGGGGTCCTATGGCTACACCTTC. This chain uses TRBV6-5 with TRBJ1-2; tentative D call: TRBD1 (5 bases). This CDR3 region has 16 residues. V lost 6 bases and J 4 bases, leaving 21 bases between the germline ends. Germline V CDR1 and CDR2: MNHEY, SVGAGI.

The V gene is TRBV11-1, the J gene TRBJ2-1; weak D call: TRBD1 (6 bases). The CDR3 length is 13 residues. Between the trimmed V and J ends, which lost 6 bases and 11 bases, there was a span of 17 bases. CDR1 and CDR2 from the germline V gene are SGHAT and FQDESV (reference sequence). Written as DNA, the CDR3 is TGTGCCAGCAGTTACCCTTCCAGGGGTAAGCAGTTCTTC. Translated: CASSYPSRGKQFF.

This clonotype was found many times. The J gene is TRBJ1-1, the V gene TRBV6-2 or TRBV6-3, with no clear D. Trimming left V 6 bases short and J 8 bases short, with 10 bases between. The CDR3 contains 11 residues. Per the germline V gene, CDR1 is MNHEY and CDR2 is SVGEGT. CDR3 in DNA: TGTGCCAGCAGGGATAGAGCCGAAGCTTTCTTT. Its protein product is CASRDRAEAFF.

A remark on this clonotype: This likely comes from a read error, as the CDR3 has no conserved phenylalanine or tryptophan at its end. The DNA is omitted, as the CDR3 cannot be located on it reliably, and the CDR3 follows TCRdb's listing. The CDR3 reads CASSLALAGLYNEHLS. This chain uses TRBV11-1 with TRBJ2-1; TRBD2 is taken as the D call from the table, unchecked against the DNA. Germline CDR1 SGHAT, CDR2 FQDESV (reference sequence). The CDR3 region is 16 residues in length, termini included.

Concerning this clonotype: This may come from a read error, since a much larger clone is one base off. This chain connects TRBV28 to TRBJ2-7; no firm D call. Trimming removed 6 bases at V and 3 bases at J, with 18 bases between. CDR3 size: 15 residues. From germline, CDR1 is MDHEN and CDR2 SYDVKM. For the CDR3, the DNA is TGTGCCAGCAGATTTGGTCCGGACCAGCGCTACGAGCAGTACTTC. Encoded protein: CASRFGPDQRYEQYF.

This clonotype was picked up a small number of times. CDR3 in DNA: TGCGCCAGCAGCTCAAACCAGAACAATGAGCAGTTCTTC. Amino acids: CASSSNQNNEQFF. This chain links TRBV5-1 with TRBJ2-1; D call uncertain. V was pared by 3 bases and J by 5 bases, with 9 bases between. Germline V gene data show CDR1 as SGHRS and CDR2 as YFSETQ. CDR3 size: 13 residues.

This clonotype was seen many times. This chain uses TRBV10-3 with TRBJ2-1, with 8 bases matching TRBD2. There are 16 residues in the CDR3. Germline lookup yields CDR1 ENHRY and CDR2 SYGVKD. The V segment lost 3 bases and the J segment 8 bases; nucleotides outside the gene matches: 12. The DNA of the CDR3 is TGTGCCATCAGTGACGCCTTCGGCGGGAGGTCGGATGAGCAGTTCTTC. Translated: CAISDAFGGRSDEQFF.

With regard to this clonotype: No conserved phenylalanine or tryptophan ends this CDR3, so it is likely a read error. This chain joins TRBV25-1 and TRBJ2-3; TRBD1 is a possible D gene (6 bases). V was clipped by 2 bases and J by 0 bases, with 12 bases between them. The germline gives CDR1 MGHDK, CDR2 SYGVNS. The CDR3 length is 16 residues. DNA for the CDR3: TGTGCCAGCAGTGAACCCGACAGGAAGAGCACAGATACGCAGTATTAT. Its protein is CASSEPDRKSTDTQYY.

This sequence joins TRBV5-4 and TRBJ2-1; D is unclear. Trimming removed 4 bases at V and 10 bases at J, with 9 bases between. The germline V gene encodes CDR1 SGHNT and CDR2 YYREEE (reference sequence). The CDR3 is 11 amino acids. The CDR3 DNA is TGTGCCAGCAGCGTGGTCAGCGAGCAGTTCTTC. It translates to CASSVVSEQFF.

To note about this clonotype: Relative to the germline gene, one junction end is altered; a read error may explain this. CDR3 in amino acids: CANSQTGQSNQPQHF. The DNA for the CDR3 is TGCGCCAACAGCCAGACGGGACAGAGCAATCAGCCTCAGCATTTT. The rearrangement joins TRBV4-1 to TRBJ1-5, with TRBD1 matching over 7 bases. Germline CDR1 MGHRA, CDR2 YSYEKL. The CDR3 is 15 amino acids.

With respect to this clonotype: At one of its ends the junction is not consistent with the germline gene, which may arise from a read error. The V call is TRBV10-1, the J call TRBJ2-7; 7 nucleotides agree with TRBD2. CDR1 WNHNN and CDR2 SYGVQD come from the germline V gene (reference sequence). The CDR3 loop spans 13 amino acids. This chain's CDR3 is CSSSIQREHEQYF. CDR3 nucleotide sequence: TGCTCCAGCAGTATCCAGCGGGAACACGAGCAGTACTTC.

Remarks on this clonotype: It may be a read error: a sequence one base away is much more abundant. The V gene is TRBV5-1, the J gene TRBJ2-1; unclear D gene. Germline V gene lookup returns CDR1 SGHRS and CDR2 YFSETQ. The CDR3 is 13 amino acids. The CDR3 loop is CASSPSHYSEQFF. Here the CDR3 DNA reads TGCGCCAGCTCTCCTTCTCATTACAGTGAGCAGTTCTTC.

In the case of this clonotype: A much larger clone sits a single nucleotide away, making a read error possible. The chain is built from TRBV25-1 and TRBJ1-1; D gene ambiguous. CDR1 is MGHDK and CDR2 is SYGVNS in the germline V gene. This CDR3 contains 13 residues. The CDR3 is CASCEYPNTEAFF. The CDR3 DNA is TGTGCCAGCTGTGAATACCCGAACACTGAAGCTTTCTTT.

This clonotype occurred many times. The chain is built from TRBV28 and TRBJ2-5, with D possibly being TRBD1 (6 bases). The CDR3 loop spans 14 amino acids. The V and J ends lost 2 bases and 7 bases respectively, with 14 bases between them. Germline values: CDR1 MDHEN, CDR2 SYDVKM. The CDR3 region has the DNA TGTGCCAGCAGTTTAGCAGGGGCTCTAGTGACCCAGTACTTC. Its translation: CASSLAGALVTQYF. Supplemented by reference TRBV28 and TRBJ2-5, the full variable domain reads DVKVTQSSRYLVKRTGEKVFLECVQDMDHENMFWYRQDPGLGLRLIYFSYDVKMKEKGDIPEGYSVSREKKERFSLILESASTNQTSMYLCASSLAGALVTQYFGPGTRLLVL.

This clonotype was counted many times. In nucleotides, the CDR3 is TGTGCCAGCAGTTTTGGGGCGGGAGCGCGCTACAATGAGCAGTTCTTC. Translating gives CASSFGAGARYNEQFF. The chain recombines TRBV12-3 or TRBV12-4 with TRBJ2-1; 7 bases are shared with TRBD2. The CDR3 length is 16 residues. J lost 3 bases, V lost 3 bases, and 8 bases had no gene match.

This clonotype came up many times. DNA for the CDR3: TGTGCCATCAGTGGTGGGGAAGACAACATTTACGAGCAGTACTTC. Amino acids: CAISGGEDNIYEQYF. J is TRBJ2-7 and V is TRBV10-3; unclear D gene. Germline CDR1 and CDR2: ENHRY and SYGVKD. Trimming pared 4 bases from V and 4 bases from J, leaving 17 bases between. There are 15 residues in the CDR3.

This clonotype was counted a single time. The junction shows a germline mismatch at one end, possibly a read error. The V and J genes are TRBV5-4 and TRBJ2-6; D unclear. The germline V gene encodes CDR1 SGHNT and CDR2 YYREEE (reference sequence). This CDR3 has 16 residues. CDR3 in DNA: TGTGCTAGCAGCTTCTACGGGTTGTTGGGGGCCAACGTCCTGACTTTC. It translates to CASSFYGLLGANVLTF.